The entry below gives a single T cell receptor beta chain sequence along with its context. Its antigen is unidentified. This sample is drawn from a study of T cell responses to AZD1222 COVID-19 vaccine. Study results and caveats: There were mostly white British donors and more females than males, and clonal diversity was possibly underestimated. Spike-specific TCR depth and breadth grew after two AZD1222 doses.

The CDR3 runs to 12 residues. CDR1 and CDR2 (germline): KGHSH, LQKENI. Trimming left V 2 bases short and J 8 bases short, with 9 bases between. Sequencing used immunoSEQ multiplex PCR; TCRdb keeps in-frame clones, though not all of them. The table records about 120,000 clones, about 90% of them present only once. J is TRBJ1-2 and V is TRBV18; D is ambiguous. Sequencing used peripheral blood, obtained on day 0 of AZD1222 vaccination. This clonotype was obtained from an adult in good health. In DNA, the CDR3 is TGTGCCAGCTCACCAAGCGAACGGGGCTACACCTTC. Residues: CASSPSERGYTF.